The source of this T cell receptor (beta chain) is a study of beta chain features in type 1 diabetes. Study background: In all, approximately 100,000,000 sorted cells from all samples were analyzed. Study observations and caveats: HLA effects on TCRB rearrangement stayed unresolved here.

Germline V gives CDR1 MDHEN, CDR2 SYDVKM. The V segment lost 8 bases and the J segment 6 bases; nucleotides outside the gene matches: 10. CDR3 length: 14 amino acids. Of the isolated RNA, all was reverse transcribed, and so the sequenced material was expressed TCRB transcripts. TCRdb's copy holds only in-frame clones and misses some; the assay was immunoSEQ multiplex PCR. The table shows roughly 290,000 clones, with around 7.3% occurring only once. A note on this clone: What it recognizes is unknown.

V usage is TRBV28 and J usage is TRBJ2-1, with 7 bases fitting TRBD1. This clonotype was sampled from a woman aged 18 to 35 in good health. The sample comprised central memory CD4+ T cells from blood. CDR3 loop: CASGLWDSRNEQFF. Written as DNA, the CDR3 is TGTGCCAGCGGACTTTGGGACAGTCGCAATGAGCAGTTCTTC.